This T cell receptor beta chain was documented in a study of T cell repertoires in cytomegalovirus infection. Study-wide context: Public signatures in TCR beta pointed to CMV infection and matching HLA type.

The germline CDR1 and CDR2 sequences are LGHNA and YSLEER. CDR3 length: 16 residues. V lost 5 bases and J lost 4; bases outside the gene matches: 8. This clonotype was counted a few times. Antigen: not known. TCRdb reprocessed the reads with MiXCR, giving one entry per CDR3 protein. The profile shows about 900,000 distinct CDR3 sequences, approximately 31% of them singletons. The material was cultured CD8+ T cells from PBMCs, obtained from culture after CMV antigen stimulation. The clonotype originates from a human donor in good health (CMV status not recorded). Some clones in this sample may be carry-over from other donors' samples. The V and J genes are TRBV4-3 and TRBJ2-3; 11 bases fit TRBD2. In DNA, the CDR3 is TGCGCCAGCAGCTCCCGAATAGCGGGGGGGGCAGATACGCAGTATTTT. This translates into CASSSRIAGGADTQYF.